The entry that follows covers one T cell receptor (beta chain) sequence. Method: immunoSEQ multiplex PCR; TCRdb's copy keeps in-frame clones and lacks some. The repertoire holds 100,000 to 120,000 clones, 88% seen once, with 3% to 3.5% in the top ten. The data derive from a study of blood T cell repertoires in COVID-19. This receptor was obtained from a woman aged 45-65 years with acute or convalescent COVID-19. Sequencing was done on a sample of peripheral blood.

This chain's CDR3 is CASNPPGVAGNEQFF. In DNA form, the CDR3 reads TGTGCCAGCAACCCCCCGGGGGTAGCGGGAAATGAGCAGTTCTTC. The rearrangement joins TRBV6-5 to TRBJ2-1, with 8 nucleotides matching TRBD2. The ends lost 7 bases at V and 7 bases at J; junction bases unmatched: 12. Germline V gives CDR1 MNHEY, CDR2 SVGAGI. The CDR3 runs 15 residues.